The sequence of this T cell receptor (beta chain) was determined in a study of regulatory and conventional T cells in RAG deficiency. The study, taken as a whole, reports: These Omenn syndrome Treg sorts may hold peripherally activated cells instead.

To note about this clone: The antigen remains undetermined.

Blood CD4+ CD25-high CD127-low regulatory T cells supplied the genomic DNA template. Assay: immunoSEQ multiplex PCR; the TCRdb copy retains only in-frame clones and omits some. This sample yields about 9,400 clones, of which around 89% are seen a single time; 1% to 1.5% belongs to the top ten. These records were also assigned to another study, of regulatory T cells. That paper adds: The PCR used 52 TRBV and 13 TRBJ primers. Patient repertoires had restricted TRB V-J pairs and skewed V and J usage, most in Tregs.

Material for sequencing was Tregs sorted from blood. The sequence came from a human donor in good health.

CDR3 coding DNA: TGTGCCAGCCAACGTTCGCCTGCTGGGGCCAACGTCCTGACTTTC. It translates to CASQRSPAGANVLTF. V usage is TRBV9 and J usage is TRBJ2-6; D unresolved. The CDR3 has 15 residues. Per the germline V gene, CDR1 is SGDLS and CDR2 is YYNGEE. Between the trimmed V and J ends, which lost 7 bases and 2 bases, there was a span of 13 bases.